This TCR beta chain was sequenced in a study of CD8 T cells in ankylosing spondylitis (dated by TCRdb to about 2017). Study-level background: T cell receptor beta repertoires were profiled in healthy donors and ankylosing spondylitis patients so that disease-linked TCR variants could be found. Samples of peripheral blood were taken, and for ankylosing spondylitis patients, synovial fluid was collected as well. In total, the full study cohort was made up of roughly 110 healthy donors and approximately 24 ankylosing spondylitis patients. The paper as a whole reports these results and caveats: According to the report, matched synovial fluid samples from ankylosing spondylitis patients were significantly enriched for the disease-linked clones. In peripheral blood, the disease-linked clones were found at relatively low frequencies and had a CD8+ phenotype. Some motif variants were previously reported in synovial fluid and blood of reactive arthritis patients, suggesting common disease-initiation mechanisms. A TCR beta motif of 7 or 8 highly homologous amino acid variants appeared characteristic of blood from ankylosing spondylitis patients.

Per the germline V gene, KGHSH is the CDR1 and LQKENI is the CDR2. The CDR3, from cysteine to phenylalanine, totals 13 residues. Solely the CDR3 DNA is kept, with 39 bases framed from the first base. V and J lose 2 bases and 6 bases, and a span of 10 bases separates them. Sequenced on an Illumina HiSeq 2500. Quantitative 5'-RACE with molecular barcodes was used to prepare TCR beta libraries. Concerning the study's data processing: To identify disease-linked TCR variants, a new computational method was used, one built on a probabilistic model of VDJ rearrangement. Using fastp at Q25 and MiXCR, TCRdb reprocessed the public reads and kept productive beta chains. When rows share a CDR3 protein, they turn into one entry using the most common DNA and genes. The V and J calls and clone size are TCRdb's, not the authors'. The table for this sample lists about 440,000 distinct CDR3 sequences; roughly 18% of them were counted only once. Approximately 1% of the sample is in the top ten clones.

Regarding this clonotype: The antigen this receptor binds is unknown. Per-nucleotide qualities are absent, and no much larger clonotype sits a single base away.

The material sequenced was blood, either unsorted or a sorted T cell fraction (not recorded which). This receptor was taken from a male donor with ankylosing spondylitis. Recombination linked TRBV18 to TRBJ1-2; no D gene call is confident. The CDR3 in this case is CASSPAARDGYTF. The DNA sequence is as follows: TGTGCCAGCTCACCAGCAGCAAGAGATGGCTACACCTTC.